This TCR beta chain was recorded in a study of CD8+CD57+ T cells in acquired aplastic anemia. This clonotype has a count of ten or more. What it recognizes is unknown. TCR beta VDJ and CDR3 profiles were obtained from a genomic DNA template. TCRdb redid the calling of the reads with MiXCR, one entry per CDR3 protein. Seen here are 300,000 or so distinct CDR3 sequences, roughly half observed once, and the top ten hold less than 9.5%. Study observations and caveats: Patients had about 31 CD8+ CDR3 sequences in common with controls (the shared set).

The CDR3 runs to 15 residues. The germline gives CDR1 DFQATT, CDR2 SNEGSKA (reference sequence). Trimming cost V 2 bases and J 5 bases, with 16 bases left between them. The sequenced material came from sorted CD4+, CD8+, or CD8+CD57+ T cells (not recorded which) from PBMCs. The clonotype was recovered from a human donor with severe aplastic anemia or a healthy control (not recorded which). The chain uses TRBV20-1 and TRBJ1-5; no firm D call. Written as DNA, the CDR3 is TGCAGTGCTAGACGTGCGGGAGGGATGTATCAGCCCCAGCATTTT. Translation gives CSARRAGGMYQPQHF.